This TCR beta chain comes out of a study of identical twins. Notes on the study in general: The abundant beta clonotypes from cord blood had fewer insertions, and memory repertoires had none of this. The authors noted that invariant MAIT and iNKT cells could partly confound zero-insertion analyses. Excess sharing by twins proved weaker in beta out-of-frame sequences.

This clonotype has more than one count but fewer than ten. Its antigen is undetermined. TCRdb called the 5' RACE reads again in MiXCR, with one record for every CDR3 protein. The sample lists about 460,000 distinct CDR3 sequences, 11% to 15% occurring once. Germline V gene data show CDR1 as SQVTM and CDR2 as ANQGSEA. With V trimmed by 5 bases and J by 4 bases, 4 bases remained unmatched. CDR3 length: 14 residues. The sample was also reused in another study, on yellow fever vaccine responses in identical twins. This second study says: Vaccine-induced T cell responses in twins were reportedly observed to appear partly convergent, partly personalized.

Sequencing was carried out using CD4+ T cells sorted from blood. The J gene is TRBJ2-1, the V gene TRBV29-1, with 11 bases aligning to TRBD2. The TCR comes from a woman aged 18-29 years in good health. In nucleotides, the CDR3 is TGCAGCGTTCAGACTAGCGGGATATACAATGAGCAGTTCTTC. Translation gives CSVQTSGIYNEQFF.